Below, one TCR beta chain is given with its context. Its antigen is unidentified. V lost 7 bases and J 4 bases, leaving 19 bases between the germline ends. From germline, CDR1 is MNHNS and CDR2 SASEGT. The CDR3 is 16 residues long. After constant-region reverse-primer amplification, full-length variable regions underwent semi-nested PCR with Nested Universal Primer A. TCRdb re-called the 5' RACE reads through MiXCR, storing one row per CDR3 protein. The table shows under 45,000 distinct CDR3 sequences, with less than 25% occurring only once. The sorted Tregs were CD4+CD25+CD127-/low cells. General study findings and limits: Tumor memory CD4+ T cell TCR gene usage clustered with blood and lymph node memory CD4+ cells and lymph node naive CD4+ cells. Tumor Treg TCRs overlapped most with tumor naive CD4+ cells.

Source material: Tregs sorted from blood. This sequence was found in a female donor with breast cancer. V gene TRBV6-1 combines with J gene TRBJ2-2; D not resolved. CDR3 amino acids: CASKRVRGPGTGELFF. Here the CDR3 DNA reads TGTGCCAGCAAAAGGGTCCGTGGGCCGGGCACCGGGGAGCTGTTTTTT.